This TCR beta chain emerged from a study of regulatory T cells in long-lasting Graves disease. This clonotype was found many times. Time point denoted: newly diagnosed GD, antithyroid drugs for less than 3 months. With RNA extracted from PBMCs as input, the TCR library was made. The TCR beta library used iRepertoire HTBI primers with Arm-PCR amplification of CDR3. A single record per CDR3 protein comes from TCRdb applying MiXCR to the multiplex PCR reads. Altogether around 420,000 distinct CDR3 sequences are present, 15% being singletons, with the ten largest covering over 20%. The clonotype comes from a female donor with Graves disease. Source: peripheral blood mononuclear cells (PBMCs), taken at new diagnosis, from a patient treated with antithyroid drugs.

The CDR3 nucleotides are TGTGCCAGCAGTTCAGACGCGAACACTGAAGCTTTCTTT. Protein: CASSSDANTEAFF. The chain joins TRBV2 to TRBJ1-1, with unresolved D. V gave up 5 bases and J gave up 1 base, with 8 bases separating them. Germline V gene data show CDR1 as SNHLY and CDR2 as FYNNEI. There are 13 residues in the CDR3.